This TCR beta chain came from a study of T cell responses to AZD1222 COVID-19 vaccine (dated by TCRdb to the early 2020s). For context, the study as a whole: A total of about 240 trial participants underwent TCR sequencing, of whom approximately 210 received two doses of AZD1222 and about 26 received two doses of the MenACWY control vaccine. Trial participants were enrolled by age into 18-55, 56-69 and 70-plus year subgroups, with 148, 28 and 57 TCR-sequenced participants respectively.

The time point label here, explained by the study, means: about 28 days (+/-7) after the second vaccine dose. AZD1222 recipients whose second dose came at about 4 weeks and those whose second dose came at about 12 weeks were combined into one group, since spike-specific TCR depth and breadth did not differ between the two schedules. The vaccinee samples were drawn from two UK trials, COV001 and COV002, one of which was a single-blind randomized controlled phase 2/3 trial testing AZD1222 (ChAdOx1 nCoV-19) in healthy adults. For TCRbeta chain sequencing, PBMC samples were collected from trial participants at day 0 and at day 28 after the second dose. The junction carries 25 bases between V and J, which are trimmed by 4 bases and 4 bases respectively. Reading the germline V gene (reference sequence) gives CDR1 LNHDA and CDR2 SQIVND. The CDR3 goes from the cysteine to the phenylalanine over 18 residues. Here the CDR3 DNA is all that survives: 54 bases in frame from base 1.

General study outcomes and caveats: Conclusions about previously exposed vaccinees were limited because only six AZD1222 recipients were SARS-CoV-2 seropositive at baseline. CD4 TCRs associated with the vaccine covered the entire spike protein, and the dominant responses were in regions 160-218 and 743-854. Because no samples from the day 14 peak response were available, repertoires could be characterized only after the peak T cell response. In the small 56-69-year group, the increase in depth fell short of significance, most likely because of low power. Epitopes outside the regions mutated in the B.1.351 and B.1.1.7 variants were reportedly recognized by nearly half of the unique spike-specific TCRs. Spike-specific TCR breadth and depth rose significantly after two AZD1222 doses compared with day 0 and with MenACWY recipients. Most participants were white British and females outnumbered males, and the authors suggested that clonal diversity may have been underestimated.

A word on this clone: The clone's antigen remains unknown. Within one base of it there is no much larger clone, and no base qualities were kept.

The CDR3 regions of human TCRbeta chains were analyzed by immunosequencing. In the authors' own workflow: Repertoire TCRs were checked for matches against a reference library of SARS-CoV-2-specific TCRs that had been generated using the MIRA antigen-specificity platform. Breadth was defined as the fraction of unique TCRs that were SARS-CoV-2-associated. Depth was defined as the fraction of total T cells that were SARS-CoV-2-associated. Using the MIRA data, each spike-specific TCR was mapped to the spike region that the TCR reacts to and placed in a CD4 or CD8 class. Log10-transformed breadth and depth values were compared by one-way ANOVA with Sidak's multiple comparisons tests. TCRdb carries this immuneACCESS record with in-frame sequences only. Its versions omit some clonotypes, under half of them owing to an unresolved V gene in the studies checked, with the rest unexplained. The V and J calls and clone size are taken from that table; D and trimming were inferred from the DNA. This sample has over 90,000 clones in its table, and approximately 90% of those were observed once. The top ten hold 3.1% of the sample.

The sample consisted of peripheral blood, taken 28 days after the second AZD1222 dose. The source of this sequence is an adult who received the AZD1222 COVID-19 vaccine. The sequence links TRBV19 to TRBJ1-1; tentative D gene TRBD1, with 6 bases matching. The nucleotides are TGTGCCAGTAGTACCAACCGGCACAACCGGGGAGGGGGCACTGAAGCTTTCTTT. Translation gives CASSTNRHNRGGGTEAFF.